This is a list of T cell receptor beta chains from one sample in a study of T cells after yellow fever vaccination. MiXCR, run by TCRdb on the 5' RACE reads, gives a single entry per CDR3 protein. This repertoire shows 200,000 to 300,000 distinct CDR3 sequences, 10% to 15% found once; its top ten account for about 0.51%. The sequencing here drew on CD4+ T cells sorted from PBMCs, taken 45 days after the yellow fever booster vaccination. These receptors originate from a man aged 30 to 45 who received the YFV17D yellow fever vaccine. Both conserved end residues are part of each CDR3. A D gene is named only where the DNA matches it firmly. Only part of the rows carry a size: once, few, many, or a class if the clone is expanded.

v_gene	abundance	j_gene	d_gene	CDR3aa	CDR3nt
TRBV12-3/TRBV12-4	-	TRBJ2-2	TRBD1	CASRTGTGNTGELFF	TGTGCCAGCAGGACCGGGACAGGGAACACCGGGGAGCTGTTTTTT
TRBV19	-	TRBJ2-6	TRBD2	CASSVLRTSGSSGANVLTF	TGTGCCAGTAGTGTCCTGAGAACTAGCGGGAGCTCTGGGGCCAACGTCCTGACTTTC
TRBV5-1	few	TRBJ2-5	-	CASSTARGAQETQYF	TGCGCCAGCAGCACGGCCAGGGGGGCCCAAGAGACCCAGTACTTC
TRBV20-1	-	TRBJ2-1	-	CSARDSSSWVKFF	TGCAGTGCTAGAGATTCGTCCAGTTGGGTAAAGTTCTTC
TRBV20-1	few	TRBJ2-2	-	CSAISQITGELFF	TGCAGTGCTATCAGTCAGATCACCGGGGAGCTGTTTTTT
TRBV5-1	many	TRBJ2-6	-	CASSLSGSSGANVLTF	TGCGCCAGCAGCTTGTCAGGGAGCTCTGGGGCCAACGTCCTGACTTTC
TRBV5-5	-	TRBJ2-2	TRBD2	CASSGASGTVVTGELFF	TGTGCCAGCAGCGGGGCTAGCGGGACGGTGGTCACCGGGGAGCTGTTTTTT
TRBV7-2	few	TRBJ2-3	-	CASSLLQDTQYF	TGTGCCAGCAGCTTACTCCAAGATACGCAGTATTTT
TRBV4-1	few	TRBJ1-1	-	CASSQEPREDTEAFF	TGCGCCAGCAGCCAAGAGCCCAGGGAGGACACTGAAGCTTTCTTT
TRBV6-2/TRBV6-3	-	TRBJ2-7	TRBD2	CASSYSRGGLDYEQYF	TGTGCCAGCAGTTACTCTCGGGGAGGGCTGGACTACGAGCAGTACTTC
TRBV20-1	few	TRBJ2-5	-	CSARDGNSPQETQYF	TGCAGTGCTAGAGATGGAAACAGCCCCCAAGAGACCCAGTACTTC
TRBV29-1	-	TRBJ2-3	-	CSVSQGGTTDTQYF	TGCAGCGTTTCTCAAGGGGGTACCACAGATACGCAGTATTTT
TRBV20-1	few	TRBJ2-1	TRBD2	CSASGTSGNNEQFF	TGCAGTGCCTCCGGGACTAGCGGGAACAATGAGCAGTTCTTC
TRBV5-1	-	TRBJ2-5	-	CASSSLLGQETQYF	TGCGCCAGCAGCTCCTTGTTGGGCCAAGAGACCCAGTACTTC
TRBV12-3/TRBV12-4	medium-sized	TRBJ2-3	TRBD1	CASSGQGGGTDTQYF	TGTGCCAGCAGTGGACAGGGAGGAGGCACAGATACGCAGTATTTT
TRBV2	-	TRBJ2-2	TRBD2	CASIRSGRNTGELFF	TGTGCCAGCATTCGTAGCGGGAGGAACACCGGGGAGCTGTTTTTT
TRBV6-4	-	TRBJ2-3	TRBD2	CASMEAGLAANQAQGNTQYF	TGTGCCAGCATGGAGGCGGGACTAGCGGCCAATCAAGCCCAAGGCAATACGCAGTATTTT
TRBV20-1	-	TRBJ2-3	TRBD2	CSARDLGTSGDTQYF	TGCAGTGCTAGAGATCTTGGGACTAGCGGAGATACGCAGTATTTT
TRBV5-1	-	TRBJ2-5	TRBD1	CASSLNVRTGPQETQYF	TGCGCCAGCAGCTTAAACGTGAGGACAGGGCCTCAAGAGACCCAGTACTTC
TRBV7-2	-	TRBJ2-7	-	CASSLLSHERSYEQYF	TGTGCCAGCAGCTTACTAAGTCATGAGCGATCCTACGAGCAGTACTTC
TRBV5-6	few	TRBJ2-5	-	CASSFRRETQYF	TGTGCCAGCAGCTTCCGTCGGGAGACCCAGTACTTC
TRBV5-1	-	TRBJ2-7	-	CASRVRGGDAQYF	TGCGCCAGCAGAGTTAGAGGAGGCGACGCGCAGTACTTC
TRBV7-9	-	TRBJ2-1	-	CASSLGAPDRNEQFF	TGTGCCAGCAGCTTAGGAGCCCCAGACAGGAATGAGCAGTTCTTC
TRBV20-1	many	TRBJ2-2	-	CSARDAGNTGELFF	TGCAGTGCTAGAGATGCGGGAAACACCGGGGAGCTGTTTTTT
TRBV20-1	many	TRBJ2-7	TRBD2	CSARVAAGAYEQYF	TGCAGTGCTAGAGTAGCAGCGGGGGCCTACGAGCAGTACTTC
TRBV12-3/TRBV12-4	-	TRBJ2-4	-	CAFSSQGRAGQGVNIQYF	TGTGCCTTCAGCTCCCAGGGGAGGGCTGGGCAGGGGGTAAACATTCAGTACTTC
TRBV12-3/TRBV12-4	-	TRBJ1-1	-	CASSLAVTEAFF	TGTGCCAGCAGTTTAGCAGTCACTGAAGCTTTCTTT
TRBV24-1	-	TRBJ2-3	-	CATSDLGPSDTQYF	TGTGCCACCAGTGATTTGGGACCGTCAGATACGCAGTATTTT
TRBV4-3	-	TRBJ2-1	TRBD2	CASRLRAGGNNEQFF	TGCGCCAGTAGACTTCGAGCGGGAGGGAACAATGAGCAGTTCTTC
TRBV4-3	few	TRBJ2-1	TRBD2	CASSQERAGNYNEQFF	TGCGCCAGCAGCCAAGAGCGAGCGGGGAACTACAATGAGCAGTTCTTC
TRBV7-9	many	TRBJ2-1	-	CASSPDGSFGNEQFF	TGTGCCAGCAGCCCCGACGGGTCATTTGGCAATGAGCAGTTCTTC
TRBV3-1	few	TRBJ2-1	-	CASSQDERGRLSYNEQFF	TGTGCCAGCAGCCAAGATGAACGGGGACGTCTCTCCTACAATGAGCAGTTCTTC
TRBV20-1	few	TRBJ2-7	-	CSARDVRDTEHEQYF	TGCAGTGCTAGGGATGTTCGGGACACCGAACACGAGCAGTACTTC
TRBV12-3/TRBV12-4	-	TRBJ2-3	TRBD2	CASTQRGATDTQYF	TGTGCCAGCACCCAGCGGGGGGCCACAGATACGCAGTATTTT
TRBV7-7	-	TRBJ2-3	TRBD2	CASSFGTSGTDTQYF	TGTGCTAGCAGCTTTGGGACTAGCGGGACAGATACGCAGTATTTT
TRBV9	-	TRBJ2-3	-	CASSVAGSTGTDTQYF	TGTGCCAGCAGCGTAGCGGGCTCCACAGGCACAGATACGCAGTATTTT
TRBV20-1	few	TRBJ2-7	-	CSVRSDRNGYEQYF	TGCAGTGTCCGATCCGATAGAAATGGTTACGAGCAGTACTTC
TRBV20-1	many	TRBJ1-4	TRBD1	CSAAGTARNEKLFF	TGCAGTGCTGCCGGGACAGCTCGCAATGAAAAACTGTTTTTT
TRBV7-9	-	TRBJ1-2	TRBD1	CASSPRQGADNYGYTF	TGTGCCAGCAGCCCTCGACAGGGGGCTGATAACTATGGCTACACCTTC
TRBV5-1	-	TRBJ2-1	-	CASSLDSSINEQFF	TGCGCCAGCAGCTTGGATAGCTCCATCAATGAGCAGTTCTTC
TRBV6-2/TRBV6-3	-	TRBJ2-7	-	CASTGRNSYEQYF	TGTGCCAGCACTGGACGGAACTCCTACGAGCAGTACTTC
TRBV10-3	-	TRBJ2-2	TRBD2	CTISETSGSRMTGELFF	TGTACCATCAGTGAGACTAGCGGGAGTAGAATGACCGGGGAGCTGTTTTTT
TRBV20-1	few	TRBJ2-3	TRBD2	CSAKGLAGELPTDTQYF	TGCAGTGCCAAAGGACTAGCGGGAGAGCTTCCCACAGATACGCAGTATTTT
TRBV20-1	-	TRBJ1-5	-	CSATGNHNQPQHF	TGCAGTGCTACCGGGAACCACAATCAGCCCCAGCATTTT
TRBV20-1	few	TRBJ2-2	-	CSSYHRDTGELFF	TGCAGTTCCTACCATCGGGACACCGGGGAGCTGTTTTTT
TRBV3-1	-	TRBJ2-2	-	CASSLLTAVTGELFF	TGTGCCAGCAGCCTCCTAACCGCGGTCACCGGGGAGCTGTTTTTT
TRBV12-3/TRBV12-4	few	TRBJ2-7	TRBD1	CASSQIDRGYEQYF	TGTGCCAGCAGCCAGATAGACAGGGGCTACGAGCAGTACTTC
TRBV27	-	TRBJ2-7	TRBD1	CASRIRDRAYEQYF	TGTGCCAGCAGAATCCGGGACAGGGCGTACGAGCAGTACTTC
TRBV30	-	TRBJ2-1	-	CAWAGSGHEQFF	TGTGCCTGGGCGGGGTCGGGACATGAGCAGTTCTTC
TRBV23-1	few	TRBJ2-5	-	CASAPIKERGETQYF	TGCGCCAGCGCCCCAATAAAAGAAAGGGGGGAGACCCAGTACTTC
TRBV12-3/TRBV12-4	many	TRBJ2-7	-	CASSLVGTYEQYF	TGTGCCAGCAGTTTAGTAGGGACCTACGAGCAGTACTTC
TRBV9	-	TRBJ2-7	TRBD2	CASSVDTSAFYEQYF	TGTGCCAGCAGCGTAGATACTAGCGCTTTTTACGAGCAGTACTTC
TRBV29-1	-	TRBJ2-7	TRBD2	CSVTSGSGEQYF	TGCAGCGTAACTAGCGGGAGTGGAGAGCAGTACTTC
TRBV10-3	-	TRBJ1-5	TRBD1	CAISEDRGLGQPQHF	TGTGCCATCAGTGAGGACAGGGGGCTAGGTCAGCCCCAGCATTTT
TRBV5-4	few	TRBJ2-2	-	CASSLETYANTGELFF	TGTGCCAGCAGCTTGGAGACTTACGCGAACACCGGGGAGCTGTTTTTT
TRBV12-3/TRBV12-4	few	TRBJ2-4	-	CASSLTSRNIQYF	TGTGCCAGCAGTTTAACTAGCAGGAACATTCAGTACTTC
TRBV7-6	few	TRBJ1-3	-	CASSSNSGNTIYF	TGTGCCAGCAGCTCCAACTCTGGAAACACCATATATTTT
TRBV7-9	once	TRBJ1-1	-	CASSLYPGLNTLEAFF	TGTGCCAGCAGCCTGTATCCGGGGCTTAACACTTTAGAGGCTTTCTTT
TRBV20-1	many	TRBJ2-1	TRBD1	CSARAGGSYNEQFF	TGCAGTGCTAGGGCAGGGGGCTCCTACAATGAGCAGTTCTTC
TRBV7-9	-	TRBJ2-1	-	CASSLRGRMGDEQFF	TGTGCCAGCAGCTTAAGAGGGAGGATGGGGGATGAGCAGTTCTTC